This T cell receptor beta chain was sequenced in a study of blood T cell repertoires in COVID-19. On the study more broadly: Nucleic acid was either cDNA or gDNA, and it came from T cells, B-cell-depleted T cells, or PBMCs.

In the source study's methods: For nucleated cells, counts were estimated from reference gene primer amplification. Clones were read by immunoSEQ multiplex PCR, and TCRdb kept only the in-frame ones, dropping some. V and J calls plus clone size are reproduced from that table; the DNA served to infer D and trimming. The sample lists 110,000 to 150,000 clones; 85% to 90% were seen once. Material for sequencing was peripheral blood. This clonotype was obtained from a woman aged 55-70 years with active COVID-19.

The CDR3 reads CASSWEGGTGTYEQYF. The DNA for the CDR3 is TGTGCCAGCAGCTGGGAGGGCGGGACAGGGACCTACGAGCAGTACTTC. The rearrangement links TRBV11-1 to TRBJ2-7; 9 positions match TRBD1. Germline lookup yields CDR1 SGHAT and CDR2 FQDESV (reference sequence). There are 16 residues in the CDR3. J was trimmed by 2 bases and V by 4 bases; bases with no gene match: 9.